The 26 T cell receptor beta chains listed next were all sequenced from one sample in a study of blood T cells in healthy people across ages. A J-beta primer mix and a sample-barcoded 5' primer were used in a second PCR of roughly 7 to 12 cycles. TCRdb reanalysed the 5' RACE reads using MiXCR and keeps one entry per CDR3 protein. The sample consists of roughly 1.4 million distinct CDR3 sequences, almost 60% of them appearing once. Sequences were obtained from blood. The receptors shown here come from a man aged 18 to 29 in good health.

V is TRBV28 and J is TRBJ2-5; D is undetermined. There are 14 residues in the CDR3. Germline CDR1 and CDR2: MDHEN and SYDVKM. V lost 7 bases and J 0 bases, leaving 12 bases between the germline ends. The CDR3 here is CASTSVTYQETQYF. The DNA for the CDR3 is TGTGCCAGCACCTCAGTGACGTACCAAGAGACCCAGTACTTC.

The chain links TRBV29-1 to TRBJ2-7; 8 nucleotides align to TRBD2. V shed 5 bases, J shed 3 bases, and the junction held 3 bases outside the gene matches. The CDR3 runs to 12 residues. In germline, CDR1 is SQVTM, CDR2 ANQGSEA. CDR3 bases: TGCAGCGTTATTGCGGGGGGCTACGAGCAGTACTTC. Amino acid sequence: CSVIAGGYEQYF.

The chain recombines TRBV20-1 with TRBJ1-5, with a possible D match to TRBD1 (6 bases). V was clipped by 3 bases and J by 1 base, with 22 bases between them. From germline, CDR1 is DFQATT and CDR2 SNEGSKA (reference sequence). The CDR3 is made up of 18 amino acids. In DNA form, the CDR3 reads TGCAGTGCTAGCCGAACGACCGGGGGACATCCAAGCAATCAGCCCCAGCATTTT. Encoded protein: CSASRTTGGHPSNQPQHF.

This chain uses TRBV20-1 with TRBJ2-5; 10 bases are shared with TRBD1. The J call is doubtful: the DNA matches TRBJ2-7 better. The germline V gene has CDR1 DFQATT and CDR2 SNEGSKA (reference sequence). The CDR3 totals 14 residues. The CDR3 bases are TGCAGTGCTAGAGTTGGGACAGGGGCCGACGAGCAGTACTTC. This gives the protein CSARVGTGADEQYF.

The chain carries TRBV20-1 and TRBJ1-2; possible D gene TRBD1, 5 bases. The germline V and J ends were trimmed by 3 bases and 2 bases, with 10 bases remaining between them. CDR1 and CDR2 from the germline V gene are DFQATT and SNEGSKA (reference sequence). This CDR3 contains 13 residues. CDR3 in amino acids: CSASPGMNYGYTF. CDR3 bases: TGCAGTGCTAGCCCAGGGATGAACTATGGCTACACCTTC.

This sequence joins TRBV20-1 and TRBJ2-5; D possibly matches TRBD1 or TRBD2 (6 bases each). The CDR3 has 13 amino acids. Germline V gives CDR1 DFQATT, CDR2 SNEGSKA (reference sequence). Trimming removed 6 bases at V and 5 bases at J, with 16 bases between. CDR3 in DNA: TGCAGTGCCCGGGGGCCGCCATGGGAGACCCAGTACTTC. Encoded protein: CSARGPPWETQYF.

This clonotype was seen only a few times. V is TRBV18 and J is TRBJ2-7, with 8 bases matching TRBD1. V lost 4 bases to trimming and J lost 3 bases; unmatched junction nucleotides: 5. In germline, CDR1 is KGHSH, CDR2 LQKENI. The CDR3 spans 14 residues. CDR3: CASSLPTGVYEQYF. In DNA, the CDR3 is TGTGCCAGCTCACTCCCGACAGGGGTCTACGAGCAGTACTTC.

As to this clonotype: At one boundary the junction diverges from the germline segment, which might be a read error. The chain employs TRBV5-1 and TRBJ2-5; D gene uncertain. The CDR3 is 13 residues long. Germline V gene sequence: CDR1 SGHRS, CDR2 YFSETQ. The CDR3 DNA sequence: TGCGCCAGTAGCTTGGAAGCGCGCGAGACCCAGTACTTC. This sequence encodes CASSLEARETQYF.

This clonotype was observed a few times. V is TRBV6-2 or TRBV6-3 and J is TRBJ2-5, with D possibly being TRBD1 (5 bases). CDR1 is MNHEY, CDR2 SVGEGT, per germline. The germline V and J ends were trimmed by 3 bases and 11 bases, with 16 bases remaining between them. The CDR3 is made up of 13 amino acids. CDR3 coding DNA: TGTGCCAGCAGTTATCAGACAGCTATTGAGCAGTACTTC. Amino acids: CASSYQTAIEQYF.

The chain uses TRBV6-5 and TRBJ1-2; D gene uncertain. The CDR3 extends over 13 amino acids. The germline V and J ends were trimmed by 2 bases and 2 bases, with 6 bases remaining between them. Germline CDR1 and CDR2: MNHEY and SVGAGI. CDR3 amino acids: CASSYARNYGYTF. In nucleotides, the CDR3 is TGTGCCAGCAGTTACGCCAGGAACTATGGCTACACCTTC.

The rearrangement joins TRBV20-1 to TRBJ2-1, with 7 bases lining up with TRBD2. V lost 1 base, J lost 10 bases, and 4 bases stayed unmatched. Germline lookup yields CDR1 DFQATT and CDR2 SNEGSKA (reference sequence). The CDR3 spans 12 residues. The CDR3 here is CSARVAGTEQFF. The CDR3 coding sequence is TGCAGTGCTAGAGTAGCGGGTACCGAGCAGTTCTTC.

CDR3 loop: CASSPYKGALYEQYF. The CDR3 bases are TGTGCCAGCAGCCCTTACAAGGGTGCTCTGTATGAGCAGTACTTC. The V call is TRBV3-1, the J call TRBJ2-5; no reliable D call. CDR3 length equals 15 residues. Germline V gene data show CDR1 as LGHDT and CDR2 as YNNKEL (reference sequence). V lost 4 bases, J lost 11 bases, and 23 bases lay in between.

The CDR3 loop reads CASTAGGVILSYNEQFF. Here the CDR3 DNA reads TGCGCCAGCACAGCAGGGGGAGTGATCTTATCGTACAATGAGCAGTTCTTC. The rearrangement uses TRBV5-1 and TRBJ2-1, with 7 bases aligning to TRBD1. The V gene's germline CDR1 is SGHRS and CDR2 YFSETQ. This CDR3 has 17 amino acids. V dropped 6 bases and J dropped 4; count of bases not matched to a gene: 16.

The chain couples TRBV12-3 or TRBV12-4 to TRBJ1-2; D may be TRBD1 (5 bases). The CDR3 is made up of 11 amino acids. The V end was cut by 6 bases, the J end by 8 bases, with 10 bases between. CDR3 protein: CASRAGFGYTF. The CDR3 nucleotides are TGTGCCAGCAGGGCAGGGTTCGGCTACACCTTC.

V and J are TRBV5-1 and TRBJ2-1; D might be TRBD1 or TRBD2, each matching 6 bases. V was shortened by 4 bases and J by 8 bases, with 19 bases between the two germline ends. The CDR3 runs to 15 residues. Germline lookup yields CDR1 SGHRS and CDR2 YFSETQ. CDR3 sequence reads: CASSPGDWGRDEQFF. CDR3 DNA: TGCGCCAGCAGCCCAGGGGACTGGGGAAGGGATGAGCAGTTCTTC.

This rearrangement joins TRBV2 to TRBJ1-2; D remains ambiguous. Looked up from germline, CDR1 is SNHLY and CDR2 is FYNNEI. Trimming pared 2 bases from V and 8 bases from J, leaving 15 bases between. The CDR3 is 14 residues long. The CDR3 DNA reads TGTGCCAGCAGTGAAACCGGTAGAGGAGGGGGCTACACCTTC. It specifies CASSETGRGGGYTF.

CDR3 sequence reads: CASSVTVESSGAVTGTQYF. CDR3 DNA sequence: TGTGCCAGCAGCGTAACCGTCGAATCTAGCGGGGCCGTAACCGGGACCCAGTACTTC. The chain combines TRBV9 with TRBJ2-5; 9 bases line up with TRBD2. The CDR3 totals 19 residues. J was trimmed by 7 bases and V by 1 base; bases with no gene match: 20. Germline values: CDR1 SGDLS, CDR2 YYNGEE.

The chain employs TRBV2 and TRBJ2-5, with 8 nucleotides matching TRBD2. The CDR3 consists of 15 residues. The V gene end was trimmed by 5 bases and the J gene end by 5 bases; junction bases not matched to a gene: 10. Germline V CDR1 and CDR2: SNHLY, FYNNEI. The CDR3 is CASSTPGGGLETQYF. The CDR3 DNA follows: TGTGCCAGCAGTACTCCCGGGGGGGGCTTGGAGACCCAGTACTTC.

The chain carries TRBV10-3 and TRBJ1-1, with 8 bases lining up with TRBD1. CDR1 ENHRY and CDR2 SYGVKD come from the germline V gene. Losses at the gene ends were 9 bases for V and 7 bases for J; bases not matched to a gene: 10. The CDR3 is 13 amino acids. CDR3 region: CAIGAQGGYEAFF. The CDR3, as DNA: TGTGCCATTGGCGCACAGGGGGGGTATGAAGCTTTCTTT.

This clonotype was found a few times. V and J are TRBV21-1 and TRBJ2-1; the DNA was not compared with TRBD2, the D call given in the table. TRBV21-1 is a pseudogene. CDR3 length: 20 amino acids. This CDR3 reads CASSRPPWTSGRSSYNEQFF. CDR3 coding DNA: TGTGCCAGCAGCAGACCCCCCTGGACTAGCGGGAGGAGCTCCTACAATGAGCAGTTCTTC.

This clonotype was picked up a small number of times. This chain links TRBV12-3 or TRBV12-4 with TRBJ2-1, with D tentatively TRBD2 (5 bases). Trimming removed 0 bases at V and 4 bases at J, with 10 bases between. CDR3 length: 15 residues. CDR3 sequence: CASSLAPRDYNEQFF. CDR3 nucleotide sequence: TGTGCCAGCAGTTTAGCCCCGAGGGATTACAATGAGCAGTTCTTC.

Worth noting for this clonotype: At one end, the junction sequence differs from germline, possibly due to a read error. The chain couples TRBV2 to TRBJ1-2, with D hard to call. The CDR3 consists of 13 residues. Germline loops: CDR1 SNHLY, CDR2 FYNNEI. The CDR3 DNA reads TGTGCCAACAGTGACGGCAGGCTCTATGGCTACACCTTC. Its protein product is CANSDGRLYGYTF. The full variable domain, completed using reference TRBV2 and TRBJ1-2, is EPEVTQTPSHQVTQMGQEVILRCVPISNHLYFYWYRQILGQKVEFLVSFYNNEISEKSEIFDDQFSVERPDGSNFTLKIRSTKLEDSAMYFCANSDGRLYGYTFGSGTRLTVV.

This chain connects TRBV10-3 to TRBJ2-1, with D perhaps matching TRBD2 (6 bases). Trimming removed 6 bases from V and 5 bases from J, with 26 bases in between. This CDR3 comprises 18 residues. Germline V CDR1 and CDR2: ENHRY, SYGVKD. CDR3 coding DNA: TGTGCCATCAGCGGAGGGCTCGAGGCCCCGCCGGGGGACAATGAGCAGTTCTTC. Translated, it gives CAISGGLEAPPGDNEQFF.

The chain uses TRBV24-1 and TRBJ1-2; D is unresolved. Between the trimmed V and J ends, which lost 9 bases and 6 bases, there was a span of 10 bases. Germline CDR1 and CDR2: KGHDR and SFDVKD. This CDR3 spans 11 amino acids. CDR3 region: CATGGGNGYTF. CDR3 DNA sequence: TGTGCCACCGGAGGAGGAAATGGCTACACCTTC.

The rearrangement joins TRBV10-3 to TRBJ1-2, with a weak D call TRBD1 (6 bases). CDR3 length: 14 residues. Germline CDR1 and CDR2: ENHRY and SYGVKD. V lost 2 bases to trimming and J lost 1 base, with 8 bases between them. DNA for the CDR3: TGTGCCATCAGTGAGGGACAGATTAACTATGGCTACACCTTC. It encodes CAISEGQINYGYTF.

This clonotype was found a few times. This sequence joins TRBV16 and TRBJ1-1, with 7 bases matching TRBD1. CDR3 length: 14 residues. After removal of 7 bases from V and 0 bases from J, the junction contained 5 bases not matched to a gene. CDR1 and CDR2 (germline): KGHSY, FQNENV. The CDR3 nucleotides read TGTGCCAGCAACCTACAGGGGCTGAACACTGAAGCTTTCTTT. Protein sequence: CASNLQGLNTEAFF.